Here is one T cell receptor (beta chain) with its context. The read gets to within 3 residues of the CDR3 end, and the germline J gene fills in the rest. Some clones are missing from TCRdb's copy, which holds only in-frame ones; the method was immunoSEQ multiplex PCR. In all, the sample yields around 30,000 clones. The data were taken from a study of T cells in women clearing cervical HPV infection. From germline, CDR1 is SEHNR and CDR2 FQNEAQ (reference sequence). This CDR3 is built from 15 residues. Input material: blood buffy coat. The clonotype originates from a woman aged 18 to 75 with a cervical HPV16 infection that either progressed to CIN3+ or cleared (not recorded which). V usage is TRBV7-9 and J usage is TRBJ1-2, with D possibly matching TRBD1 (6 bases). The DNA read from the CDR3 is TGTGCCAGCAGCTTAGTCCGGGGACAAAACAATGAC. It yields the protein CASSLVRGQNND. The whole CDR3 reads CASSLVRGQNNDYTF.